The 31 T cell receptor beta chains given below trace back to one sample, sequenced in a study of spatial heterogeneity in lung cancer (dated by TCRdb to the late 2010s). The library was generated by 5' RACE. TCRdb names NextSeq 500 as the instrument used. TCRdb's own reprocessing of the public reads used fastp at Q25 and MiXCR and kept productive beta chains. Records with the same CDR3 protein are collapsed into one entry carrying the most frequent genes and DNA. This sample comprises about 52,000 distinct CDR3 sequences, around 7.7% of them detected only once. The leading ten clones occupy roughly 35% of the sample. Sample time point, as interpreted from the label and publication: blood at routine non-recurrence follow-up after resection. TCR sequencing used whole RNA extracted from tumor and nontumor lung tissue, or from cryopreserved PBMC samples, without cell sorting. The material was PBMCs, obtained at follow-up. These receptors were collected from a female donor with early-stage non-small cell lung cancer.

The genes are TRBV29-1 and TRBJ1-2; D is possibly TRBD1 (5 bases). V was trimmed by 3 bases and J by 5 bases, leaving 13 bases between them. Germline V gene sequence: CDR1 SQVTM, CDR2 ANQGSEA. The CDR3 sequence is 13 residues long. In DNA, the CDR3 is TGCAGCGTTGAGTTTCGGCAGGGATATGGCTACACCTTC. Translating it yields CSVEFRQGYGYTF.

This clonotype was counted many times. The DNA for the CDR3 is TGTGCCACCAGTGATCCTCGGACAGGGTCCGAAAAACTGTTTTTT. Its protein is CATSDPRTGSEKLFF. J is TRBJ1-4 and V is TRBV24-1; the match to TRBD1 covers 8 bases. The junction had 7 bases not matched to a gene; V was cut back by 3 bases and J by 8 bases. This CDR3 spans 15 amino acids. CDR1 is KGHDR, CDR2 SFDVKD, per germline.

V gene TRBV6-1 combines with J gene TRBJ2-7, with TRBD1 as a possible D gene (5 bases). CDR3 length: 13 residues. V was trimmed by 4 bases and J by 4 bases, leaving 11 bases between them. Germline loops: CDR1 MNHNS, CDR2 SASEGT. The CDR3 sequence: CASSGRQFYEQYF. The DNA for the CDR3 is TGTGCCAGCAGTGGACGACAGTTTTACGAGCAGTACTTC.

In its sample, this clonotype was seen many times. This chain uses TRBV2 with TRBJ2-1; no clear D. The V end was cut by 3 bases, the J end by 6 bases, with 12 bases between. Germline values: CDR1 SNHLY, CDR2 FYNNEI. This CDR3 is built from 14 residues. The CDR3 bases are TGTGCCAGCAGTGAGTTGTATAGTCTCAATGAGCAGTTCTTC. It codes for CASSELYSLNEQFF.

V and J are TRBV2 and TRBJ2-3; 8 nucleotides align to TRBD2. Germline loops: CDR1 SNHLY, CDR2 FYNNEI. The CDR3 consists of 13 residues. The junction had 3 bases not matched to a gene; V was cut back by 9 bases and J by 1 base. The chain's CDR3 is CASTRGGTDTQYF. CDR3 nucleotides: TGTGCCAGTACGCGGGGGGGCACAGATACGCAGTATTTT.

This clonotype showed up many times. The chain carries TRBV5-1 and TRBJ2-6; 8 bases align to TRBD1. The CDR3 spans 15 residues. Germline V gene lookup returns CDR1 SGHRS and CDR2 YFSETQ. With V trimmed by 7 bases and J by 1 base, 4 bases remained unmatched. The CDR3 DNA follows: TGCGCCAGCTCAGGGGGCGCGTCTGGGGCCAACGTCCTGACTTTC. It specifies CASSGGASGANVLTF.

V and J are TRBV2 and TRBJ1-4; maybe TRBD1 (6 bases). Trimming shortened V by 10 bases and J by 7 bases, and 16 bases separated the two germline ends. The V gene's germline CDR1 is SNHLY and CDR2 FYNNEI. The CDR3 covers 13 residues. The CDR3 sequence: CATGRGVGEKLFF. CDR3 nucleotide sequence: TGTGCCACTGGGAGGGGGGTCGGTGAAAAACTGTTTTTT.

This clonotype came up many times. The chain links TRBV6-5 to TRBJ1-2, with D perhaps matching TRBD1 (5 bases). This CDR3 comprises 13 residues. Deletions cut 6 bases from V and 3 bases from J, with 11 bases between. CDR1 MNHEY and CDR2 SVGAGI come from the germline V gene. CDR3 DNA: TGTGCCAGCAGAAGCGGGGGTGACTATGGCTACACCTTC. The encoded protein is CASRSGGDYGYTF.

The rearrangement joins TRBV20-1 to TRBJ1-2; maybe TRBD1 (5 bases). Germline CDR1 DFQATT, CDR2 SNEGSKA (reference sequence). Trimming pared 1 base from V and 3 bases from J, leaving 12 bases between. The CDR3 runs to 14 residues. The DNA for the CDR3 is TGCAGTGCTAGAGTACAGGCAGCATACTATGGCTACACCTTC. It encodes CSARVQAAYYGYTF.

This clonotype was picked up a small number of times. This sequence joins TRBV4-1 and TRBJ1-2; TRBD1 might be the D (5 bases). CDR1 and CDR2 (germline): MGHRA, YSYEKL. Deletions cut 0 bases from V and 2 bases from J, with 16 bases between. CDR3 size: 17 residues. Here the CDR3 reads CASSQDMSDTRNYGYTF. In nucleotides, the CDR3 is TGCGCCAGCAGCCAAGATATGTCGGACACAAGGAACTATGGCTACACCTTC.

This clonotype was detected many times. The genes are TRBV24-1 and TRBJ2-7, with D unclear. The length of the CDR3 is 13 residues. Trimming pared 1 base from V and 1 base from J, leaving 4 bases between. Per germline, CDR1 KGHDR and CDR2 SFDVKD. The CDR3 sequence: CATSDFRSYEQYF. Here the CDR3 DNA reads TGTGCCACCAGTGATTTTCGTTCCTACGAGCAGTACTTC.

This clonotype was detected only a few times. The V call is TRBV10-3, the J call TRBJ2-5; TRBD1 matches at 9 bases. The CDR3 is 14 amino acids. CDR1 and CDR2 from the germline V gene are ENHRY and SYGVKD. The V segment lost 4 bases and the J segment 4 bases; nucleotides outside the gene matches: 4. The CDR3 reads CAISGGQGGETQYF. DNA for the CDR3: TGTGCCATCAGTGGGGGACAGGGCGGAGAGACCCAGTACTTC.

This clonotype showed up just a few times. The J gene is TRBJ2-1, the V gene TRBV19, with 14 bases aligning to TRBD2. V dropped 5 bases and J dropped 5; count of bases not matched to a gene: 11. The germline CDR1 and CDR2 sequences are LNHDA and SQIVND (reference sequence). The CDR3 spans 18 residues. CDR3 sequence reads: CASSPRLAGGTRNNEQFF. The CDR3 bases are TGTGCCAGTAGTCCCCGACTAGCGGGGGGGACAAGGAACAATGAGCAGTTCTTC.

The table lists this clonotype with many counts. Here the CDR3 DNA reads TGTGCCAGCAGTTGGGACTTACTAAGCTCCTACAATGAGCAGTTCTTC. Translating gives CASSWDLLSSYNEQFF. The chain carries TRBV28 and TRBJ2-1; perhaps TRBD2 as D (6 bases). Germline V lookup: CDR1 MDHEN, CDR2 SYDVKM. The CDR3 runs to 16 residues. V was cut by 4 bases and J by 0 bases, with 13 bases left in between.

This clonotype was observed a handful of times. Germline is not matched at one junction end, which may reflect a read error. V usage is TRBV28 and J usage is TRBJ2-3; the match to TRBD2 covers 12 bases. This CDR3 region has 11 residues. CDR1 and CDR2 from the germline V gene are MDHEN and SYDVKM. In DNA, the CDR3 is TGTGCCAGCAGTTCGACTAGCGGGGGTGAGTTT. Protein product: CASSSTSGGEF.

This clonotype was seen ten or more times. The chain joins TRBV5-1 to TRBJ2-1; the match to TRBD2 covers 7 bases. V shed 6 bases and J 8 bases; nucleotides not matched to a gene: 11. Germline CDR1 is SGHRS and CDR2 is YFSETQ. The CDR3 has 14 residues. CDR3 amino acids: CASTTGGGSYEQFF. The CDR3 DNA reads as TGCGCCAGCACCACGGGCGGGGGAAGTTATGAGCAGTTCTTC.

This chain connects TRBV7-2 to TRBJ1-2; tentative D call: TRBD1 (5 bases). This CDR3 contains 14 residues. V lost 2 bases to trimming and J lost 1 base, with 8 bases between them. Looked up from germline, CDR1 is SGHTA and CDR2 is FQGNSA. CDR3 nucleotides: TGTGCCAGCAGCTTAAACAGGCTTAACTATGGCTACACCTTC. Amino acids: CASSLNRLNYGYTF.

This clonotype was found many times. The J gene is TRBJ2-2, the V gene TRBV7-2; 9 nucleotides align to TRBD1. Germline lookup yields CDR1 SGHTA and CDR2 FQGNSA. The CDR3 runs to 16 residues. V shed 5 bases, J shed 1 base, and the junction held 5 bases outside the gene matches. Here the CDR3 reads CASSRQGGWNTGELFF. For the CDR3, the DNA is TGTGCCAGCAGCCGACAGGGGGGATGGAACACCGGGGAGCTGTTTTTT.

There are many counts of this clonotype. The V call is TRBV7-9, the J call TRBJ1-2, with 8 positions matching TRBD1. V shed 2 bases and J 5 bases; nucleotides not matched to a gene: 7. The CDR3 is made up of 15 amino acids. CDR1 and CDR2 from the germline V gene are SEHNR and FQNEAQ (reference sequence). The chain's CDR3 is CASSLQQGEAYGYTF. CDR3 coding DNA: TGTGCCAGCAGCTTACAACAGGGGGAGGCTTATGGCTACACCTTC.

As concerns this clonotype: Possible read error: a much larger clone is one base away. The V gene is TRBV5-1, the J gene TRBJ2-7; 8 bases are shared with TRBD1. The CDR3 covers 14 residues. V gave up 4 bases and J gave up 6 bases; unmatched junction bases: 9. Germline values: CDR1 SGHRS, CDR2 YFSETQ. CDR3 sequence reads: CASSPPTGDFEQYF. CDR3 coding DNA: TGCGCCAGCAGCCCCCCGACAGGGGACTTCGAGCAGTACTTC.

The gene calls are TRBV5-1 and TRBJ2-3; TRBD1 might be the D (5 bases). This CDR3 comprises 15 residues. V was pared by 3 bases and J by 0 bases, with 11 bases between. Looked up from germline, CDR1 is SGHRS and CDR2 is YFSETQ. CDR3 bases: TGCGCCAGCAGCTCTGGAGACAGCAGCACAGATACGCAGTATTTT. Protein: CASSSGDSSTDTQYF.

The CDR3 reads CASSQVGTSGTDTQYF. The CDR3 DNA follows: TGCGCCAGCAGCCAAGTAGGGACTAGCGGCACAGATACGCAGTATTTT. The chain is built from TRBV4-1 and TRBJ2-3; 10 nucleotides agree with TRBD2. The germline CDR1 and CDR2 sequences are MGHRA and YSYEKL. This CDR3 spans 16 amino acids. Trimming removed 1 base from V and 1 base from J; junction bases left unmatched: 2.

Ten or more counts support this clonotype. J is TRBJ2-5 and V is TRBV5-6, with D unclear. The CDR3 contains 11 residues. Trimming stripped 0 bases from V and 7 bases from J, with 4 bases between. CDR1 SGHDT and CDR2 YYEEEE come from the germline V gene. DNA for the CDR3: TGTGCCAGCAGCTTGGAAGGGACCCAGTACTTC. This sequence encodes CASSLEGTQYF.

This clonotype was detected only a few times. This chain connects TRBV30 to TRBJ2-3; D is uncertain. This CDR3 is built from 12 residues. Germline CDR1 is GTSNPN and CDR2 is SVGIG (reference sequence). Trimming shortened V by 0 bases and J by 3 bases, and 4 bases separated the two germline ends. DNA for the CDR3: TGTGCCTGGAGTGTAGGTACAGATACGCAGTATTTT. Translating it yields CAWSVGTDTQYF.

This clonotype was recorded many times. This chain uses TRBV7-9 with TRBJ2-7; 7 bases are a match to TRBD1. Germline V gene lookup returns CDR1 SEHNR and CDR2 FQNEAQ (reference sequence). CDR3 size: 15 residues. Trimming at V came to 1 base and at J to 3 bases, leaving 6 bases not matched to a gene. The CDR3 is CASSLGQGTYYEQYF. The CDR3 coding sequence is TGTGCCAGCAGCTTAGGACAGGGTACATACTACGAGCAGTACTTC.

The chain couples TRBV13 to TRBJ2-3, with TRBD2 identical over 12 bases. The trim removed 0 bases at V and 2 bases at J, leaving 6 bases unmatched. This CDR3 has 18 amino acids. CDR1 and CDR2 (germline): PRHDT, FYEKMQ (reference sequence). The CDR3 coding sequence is TGTGCCAGCAGCTTAGGCAAGGGGACTAGCGGGCCCACAGATACGCAGTATTTT. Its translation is CASSLGKGTSGPTDTQYF.

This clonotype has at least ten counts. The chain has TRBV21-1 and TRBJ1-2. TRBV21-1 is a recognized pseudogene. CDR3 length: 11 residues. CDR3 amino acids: CASIISGGYTF. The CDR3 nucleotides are TGTGCCAGCATCATTAGTGGTGGCTACACCTTC.

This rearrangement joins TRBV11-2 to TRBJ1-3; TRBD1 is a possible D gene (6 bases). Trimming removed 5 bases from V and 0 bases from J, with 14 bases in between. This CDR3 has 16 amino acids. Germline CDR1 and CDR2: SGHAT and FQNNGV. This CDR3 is CASSRYTGPSGNTIYF. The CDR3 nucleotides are TGTGCCAGCAGCCGATATACAGGGCCCTCTGGAAACACCATATATTTT.

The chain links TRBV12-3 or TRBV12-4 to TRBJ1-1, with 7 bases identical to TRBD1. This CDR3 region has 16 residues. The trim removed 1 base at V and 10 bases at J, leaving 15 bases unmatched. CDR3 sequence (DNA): TGTGCCAGCAGTTTAGTCCTAAGGGGGCGGGGTGCGCTAGCTTTCTTT. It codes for CASSLVLRGRGALAFF.

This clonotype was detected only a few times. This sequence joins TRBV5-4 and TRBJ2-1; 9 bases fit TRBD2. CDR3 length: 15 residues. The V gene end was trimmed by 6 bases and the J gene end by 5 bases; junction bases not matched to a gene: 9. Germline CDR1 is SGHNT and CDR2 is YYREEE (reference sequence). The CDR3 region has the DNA TGTGCCAGCACCTATAGCGGGGGCCTCAACAATGAGCAGTTCTTC. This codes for CASTYSGGLNNEQFF.

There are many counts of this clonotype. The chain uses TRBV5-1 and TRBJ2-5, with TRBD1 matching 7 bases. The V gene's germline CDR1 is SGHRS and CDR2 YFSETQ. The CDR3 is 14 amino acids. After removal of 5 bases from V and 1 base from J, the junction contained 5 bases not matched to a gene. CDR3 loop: CASREGTVQETQYF. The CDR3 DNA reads TGCGCCAGCAGAGAGGGGACAGTCCAAGAGACCCAGTACTTC.